This T cell receptor beta chain was identified during a study of T-cell reconstitution after alpha-beta-depleted transplantation in children (dated by TCRdb to the mid-2010s). A note on the overall study: Using TCR repertoire profiling, the study quantitatively followed how T-cell immune reconstitution unfolded in children after TCRalphabeta/CD19-depleted allogeneic hematopoietic cell transplantation. Paper-wide results and their limitations: The apparently early recovery of alphabetaT-cell counts about two months after transplant reportedly depended on only several hundred rapidly expanded clones that came from non-depleted graft cells. The high TCRbeta diversity at day 60 in some patients was ascribed to recipient T cells and intrathymic progenitors that had survived conditioning. Hyperexpanded clone frequencies declined over subsequent months; after one year, T-cell counts and TCRbeta diversity were mostly attributed to newly produced T cells.

The meaning of the sample's treatment or condition label: allogeneic hematopoietic cell transplantation with graft depleted of TCRalphabeta T cells and CD19 B cells. The children who served as transplant recipients had been given grafts of TCRalphabeta/CD19-depleted allogeneic hematopoietic cells. The germline V gene (reference sequence) supplies CDR1 SEHNR and CDR2 FQNEAQ. Including cysteine and phenylalanine, the CDR3 has 9 amino acids. This entry keeps only the CDR3 DNA: 27 bases, framed from base 1. The library was made by PCR. The sequencer was an Illumina HiSeq 2500. TCR library preparation used molecular barcoding, with unique molecular identifiers applied to normalize quantification of the TCRbeta repertoire. TCRdb trimmed public reads at Q25 via fastp, called clones via MiXCR and kept in-frame beta chains. Every CDR3 protein is listed once, alongside the most common genes and DNA of its rows. Counted in this sample were 500,000 or so distinct CDR3 sequences; roughly an eighth of them appeared once. The ten biggest clones cover roughly 15% of the sample.

Comments on this clonotype: Its antigen is not yet known. The junction differs from germline at one of its ends, possibly a read error.

This sequence originates from a female patient aged 2-9 years who had a stem cell transplant for aplastic anemia, so the T cells may come from the graft donor. Source: PBMCs, mostly from graft donor cells, taken 180 days after TCRalphabeta/CD19-depleted stem cell transplant. The rearranged chain carries TRBV7-9 and TRBJ1-1; a tentative D match to TRBD1 spans 5 bases. Here is the DNA: TGTGCCAGCAGCCTCCCGGGGCCGTTT. Translated, this gives CASSLPGPF.